This TCR beta chain is drawn from a study of radiation and T cells in renal cell carcinoma. Time point here: blood 4 weeks post-SBRT, at nephrectomy. Treatment defined: 15 Gy SBRT to primary tumor, nephrectomy 4 weeks later. Nephrectomy followed 15 Gy stereotactic body radiation by 4 weeks. Blood was sampled at baseline, 2 weeks and 4 weeks after SBRT. General study results and limits: Pretreatment tumor biopsies were lacking, so baseline clonotypes are unknown.

This clone was found once. What it binds is not known. Only in-frame clones appear in the TCRdb table, and some are missing; sequencing was by immunoSEQ multiplex PCR. The table shows approximately 31,000 clones, with 81% occurring only once. The CDR3 spans 16 residues. The V gene end was trimmed by 3 bases and the J gene end by 5 bases; junction bases not matched to a gene: 12. CDR1 and CDR2 from the germline V gene are KGHSH and LQKENI. This chain links TRBV18 with TRBJ2-7, with 8 bases identical to TRBD2. The receptor comes from a man in his sixties with renal cell carcinoma. The sample in question was blood, obtained from a patient whose treatment included radiotherapy and nephrectomy. The CDR3 reads CASSPPGSGSIHEQYF. CDR3 bases: TGTGCCAGCTCACCCCCAGGAAGCGGGAGTATCCACGAGCAGTACTTC.